This T cell receptor (beta chain) was captured in a study of CD4 T cells in relation to SARS-CoV-2 and coronaviruses. This clone came up a few times. The antigen remains unidentified. The repertoire was sequenced with immunoSEQ multiplex PCR; TCRdb's copy has only in-frame clones and lacks some. The sample consists of under 20,000 clones, 78% of them appearing once. General study findings and limits: Crossreactivity was assessed only for spike protein, not other viral proteins.

From germline, CDR1 is MRHNA and CDR2 SNTAGT. CDR3 length equals 15 residues. Trimming took 6 bases from V and 2 from J; bases not matched to a gene: 9. Before the COVID-19 pandemic, during about 2011-2019, CD4+ T cells were taken from unexposed donors. The cells were cultured for about 10 days before CD4+ T cells were isolated. V is TRBV6-4 and J is TRBJ1-2, with 7 bases aligning to TRBD1. Specimen: CD4+ T cells from PBMCs, cultured in vitro. The receptor comes from a human donor in good health. DNA for the CDR3: TGTGCCAGCAGACAGACCCTGGGACAGAACTATGGCTACACCTTC. Its protein product is CASRQTLGQNYGYTF.